This TCR beta chain was recorded in a study of blood T cell repertoires in COVID-19. Study-level background: From the United States, Italy and Spain came samples of acute and convalescent COVID-19. From T cells, B-cell-depleted T cells, or PBMCs came the material, which was cDNA or gDNA.

Under the authors' procedure: Reference gene primer amplification gave nucleated cell count estimates. The protocol was immunoSEQ multiplex PCR, while the TCRdb copy is restricted to in-frame clones and leaves out a portion. V and J calls and clone size are those listed in that table; D and trimming were worked out from the DNA. The repertoire holds about 83,000 clones, about 85% seen once, with about 2.9% in the top ten. After removal of 3 bases from V and 5 bases from J, the junction contained 9 bases not matched to a gene. Germline V CDR1 and CDR2: SGHNT, YYREEE (reference sequence). The CDR3 sequence is 15 residues long.

The rearrangement uses TRBV5-4 and TRBJ1-2, with 8 bases fitting TRBD1. The sequenced sample consisted of peripheral blood. This TCR derives from a woman between 50 and 59 years old with active or convalescent COVID-19. The CDR3 reads CASSSKTGAEYGYTF. The DNA for the CDR3 is TGTGCCAGCAGCTCGAAGACAGGGGCGGAGTATGGCTACACCTTC.